The 18 T cell receptor beta chains given below trace back to one sample, sequenced in a study of blood T cell repertoires in COVID-19. This table comes from immunoSEQ multiplex PCR, and its TCRdb copy is limited to in-frame clones, with some not included. The sample consists of hundreds of thousands of clones, around 89% of them appearing once. The sequencing sample was made of PBMCs or T cells enriched from blood (not recorded which). The source of these receptors is a woman under 30 with acute COVID-19.

In its sample, this clone was seen a few times. Other DNA sequences in the sample encode the same CDR3. The genes are TRBV4-3 and TRBJ2-1; possible D gene TRBD2, 6 bases. Germline CDR1 LGHNA, CDR2 YSLEER. V lost 1 base to trimming and J lost 3 bases, with 10 bases between them. This CDR3 comprises 15 residues. The DNA of the CDR3 is TGCGCCAGCAGCCAAGGGACGGGACTCTACAATGAGCAGTTCTTC. Its protein is CASSQGTGLYNEQFF.

The chain joins TRBV30 to TRBJ2-7, with TRBD2 matching over 11 bases. V gave up 2 bases and J gave up 5 bases; unmatched junction bases: 14. Germline CDR1 and CDR2: GTSNPN and SVGIG (reference sequence). This CDR3 has 17 residues. CDR3 bases: TGTGCCTGGAGTCCCCGTGGTAGCGGGAGGGCCCGGAACGAGCAGTACTTC. Translated, it gives CAWSPRGSGRARNEQYF.

This clone was counted a single time. The chain combines TRBV12-3 or TRBV12-4 with TRBJ2-7; D remains ambiguous. This CDR3 has 13 residues. V lost 2 bases and J 0 bases, leaving 5 bases between the germline ends. Here the CDR3 reads CASSLTVSYEQYF. In DNA form, the CDR3 reads TGTGCCAGCAGTTTAACGGTCTCCTACGAGCAGTACTTC.

The chain combines TRBV21-1 with TRBJ2-3; no check of the table's D call, TRBD2, against the DNA was made. TRBV21-1 is annotated as a pseudogene. This CDR3 is 17 amino acids long. The CDR3 region is CASSTPRLAASTDTQYF. The CDR3 DNA reads TGTGCCAGCAGCACACCAAGACTAGCGGCTAGCACAGATACGCAGTATTTT.

The chain uses TRBV18 and TRBJ1-5; TRBD1 agrees at 9 bases. After removal of 3 bases from V and 9 bases from J, the junction contained 6 bases not matched to a gene. This CDR3 spans 14 amino acids. From germline, CDR1 is KGHSH and CDR2 LQKENI. The chain's CDR3 is CASSPTGGKRPQHF. The CDR3 DNA reads TGTGCCAGCTCACCGACAGGGGGTAAGCGGCCCCAGCATTTT.

The V gene is TRBV30, the J gene TRBJ2-1, with 7 bases fitting TRBD1. The CDR3 is made up of 13 amino acids. Germline V gene lookup returns CDR1 GTSNPN and CDR2 SVGIG (reference sequence). Trimming took 4 bases from V and 10 from J; bases not matched to a gene: 10. The CDR3, as DNA: TGTGCCTGGAACAGGGGAAATTCAGGCGAGCAGTTCTTC. As protein: CAWNRGNSGEQFF.

The CDR3 nucleotides read TGTGCCAGCAGTTACGAGGGTTCCTATGGCTACACCTTC. Translated, it gives CASSYEGSYGYTF. The rearrangement links TRBV6-5 to TRBJ1-2, with unresolved D. The CDR3 totals 13 residues. Germline values: CDR1 MNHEY, CDR2 SVGAGI. Trimming cost V 2 bases and J 4 bases, with 8 bases left between them.

The chain uses TRBV6-6 and TRBJ2-7, with unresolved D. With 1 base removed from V and 2 bases from J, the gap between germline ends came to 3 bases. CDR1 and CDR2 from the germline V gene are MNHNY and SVGAGI (reference sequence). The CDR3 is 12 amino acids. As DNA, the CDR3 is TGTGCCAGCAGTTACTTAGCCTACGAGCAGTACTTC. It encodes CASSYLAYEQYF.

The rearrangement links TRBV24-1 to TRBJ2-1; 12 bases are shared with TRBD2. This CDR3 is built from 17 residues. Losses at the gene ends were 3 bases for V and 7 bases for J; bases not matched to a gene: 9. Germline V gene sequence: CDR1 KGHDR, CDR2 SFDVKD. CDR3 sequence reads: CATSDLRTSGITNEQFF. In DNA form, the CDR3 reads TGTGCCACCAGTGATCTTCGGACTAGCGGGATCACGAATGAGCAGTTCTTC.

The CDR3 coding sequence is TGTGCCAGAAGCTGGCGAAAAACTAGCGGGCCAACCTACGAGCAGTACTTC. It translates to CARSWRKTSGPTYEQYF. This sequence joins TRBV5-3 and TRBJ2-7; 9 nucleotides line up with TRBD2. TRBV5-3 is sorted into the ORF group, with uncertain function. This CDR3 has 17 residues. Unmatched junction bases numbered 12, after V lost 3 bases and J lost 2 bases.

The chain uses TRBV27 and TRBJ2-5, with 7 bases aligning to TRBD2. The CDR3 is 17 amino acids. The V and J ends lost 3 bases and 7 bases, in that order; junction bases with no gene match: 17. CDR1 and CDR2 from the germline V gene are MNHEY and SMNVEV (reference sequence). In DNA form, the CDR3 reads TGTGCCAGCAGTTTGGGCTTCTGGGGACTAAGGGACGGGACCCAGTACTTC. Protein: CASSLGFWGLRDGTQYF.

This chain uses TRBV3-1 (or the pseudogene TRBV3-2) with TRBJ2-5, with D tentatively TRBD1 (6 bases). CDR3 length: 13 amino acids. Germline values: CDR1 LGHDT, CDR2 YNNKEL (reference sequence). Trimming took 4 bases from V and 7 from J, leaving 13 bases between them. Here the CDR3 DNA reads TGTGCCAGCAGCCCCAGGGGCGAGGGGACCCAGTACTTC. Protein product: CASSPRGEGTQYF.

The V gene is TRBV10-2, the J gene TRBJ2-2; the D gene is possibly TRBD1 (5 bases). Deletions cut 6 bases from V and 3 bases from J, with 14 bases between. Germline V gene data show CDR1 as WSHSY and CDR2 as SAAADI. The CDR3 consists of 15 residues. In nucleotides, the CDR3 is TGCGCCAGCAGGAAGAGTGGGGCCGACACCGGGGAGCTGTTTTTT. The encoded protein is CASRKSGADTGELFF.

The chain employs TRBV2 and TRBJ2-1; 7 bases map to TRBD1. CDR3 length: 13 residues. Looked up from germline, CDR1 is SNHLY and CDR2 is FYNNEI. J lost 8 bases, V lost 4 bases, and 5 bases had no gene match. Here the CDR3 DNA reads TGTGCCAGCAGTGTCAGGGGGACGGATGAGCAGTTCTTC. Encoded protein: CASSVRGTDEQFF.

The chain is built from TRBV10-2 and TRBJ2-1; D is possibly TRBD2 (6 bases). Deletions cut 1 base from V and 4 bases from J, with 17 bases between. CDR3 length: 17 residues. CDR1 and CDR2 from the germline V gene are WSHSY and SAAADI. The CDR3: CASSELAGLASYNEQFF. The CDR3 DNA follows: TGCGCCAGCAGTGAGTTGGCAGGGCTAGCGAGTTACAATGAGCAGTTCTTC.

The chain uses TRBV9 and TRBJ2-1, with D hard to call. This CDR3 spans 15 amino acids. V was clipped by 0 bases and J by 2 bases, with 9 bases between them. Germline V gives CDR1 SGDLS, CDR2 YYNGEE. CDR3 in DNA: TGTGCCAGCAGCGTAGATGTCAGTCCCTACAATGAGCAGTTCTTC. Its protein is CASSVDVSPYNEQFF.

The genes are TRBV6-2 or TRBV6-3 and TRBJ2-1; D is undetermined. Looked up from germline, CDR1 is MNHEY and CDR2 is SVGEGT. V gave up 0 bases and J gave up 5 bases, with 11 bases separating them. The CDR3 contains 15 residues. This CDR3 reads CASSYSRLYNNEQFF. CDR3 coding DNA: TGTGCCAGCAGTTACTCGAGGCTATACAACAATGAGCAGTTCTTC.

The chain uses TRBV6-5 and TRBJ2-7; 11 nucleotides match TRBD2. Germline lookup yields CDR1 MNHEY and CDR2 SVGAGI. This CDR3 spans 16 amino acids. After removal of 2 bases from V and 4 bases from J, the junction contained 7 bases not matched to a gene. CDR3 nucleotide sequence: TGTGCCAGCAGTTACCAACTAGCGGGAGTCAGTTACGAGCAGTACTTC. Translated: CASSYQLAGVSYEQYF.